This TCR beta chain is from a study of CD8+ T cells in alopecia areata. The CDR3 is 11 residues long. Germline V gene sequence: CDR1 MNHNY, CDR2 SVGAGI (reference sequence). The ends were cut back, 8 bases at V and 10 bases at J, with 12 bases in the middle. Reverse transcription of extracted RNA yielded cDNA, which provided the sequencing template. The method was immunoSEQ multiplex PCR; TCRdb's version includes in-frame clones alone and lacks a portion of them. The sample holds more than 150,000 clones, around three fifths seen once. This chain links TRBV6-6 with TRBJ2-4; D possibly corresponds to TRBD2 (5 bases). The receptor was isolated from a human donor with alopecia areata. The specimen was CD4+ T cells sorted from blood, collected at week 0. The CDR3 loop is CASSGRTIQYF. The CDR3, as DNA: TGTGCCAGCTCGGGCCGGACTATTCAGTACTTC.